The 28 T cell receptor beta chains listed next were all sequenced from one sample in a study of CD4 T cells in relation to SARS-CoV-2 and coronaviruses. No antigen has been identified for these receptors. Method: immunoSEQ multiplex PCR; TCRdb's copy keeps in-frame clones and lacks some. The sample lists tens of thousands of clones, over 75% occurring once. Sequencing was done on a sample of naive CD4+ T cells from PBMCs, cultured in vitro. Subset indicated: naive CD4+ T cells isolated by negative enrichment. These receptors were taken from an adult with COVID-19.

DNA of the CDR3: TGTGCTAGTGGTTTGGTATTCTCGGGACAGGGTTTTAATGAGCAGTTCTTC. It yields the protein CASGLVFSGQGFNEQFF. The rearrangement uses TRBV12-5 and TRBJ2-1; TRBD1 agrees at 9 bases. V was pared by 0 bases and J by 7 bases, with 10 bases of the junction left unmatched. The CDR3 is 17 amino acids. CDR1 LGHNT and CDR2 FRNRAP come from the germline V gene.

In its sample, this clone was seen once. The rearrangement links TRBV2 to TRBJ2-5, with D perhaps given as TRBD1 or TRBD2 (5 bases each). From germline, CDR1 is SNHLY and CDR2 FYNNEI. CDR3 size: 16 residues. V was pared by 7 bases and J by 1 base, with 19 bases between. The CDR3 nucleotides are TGTGCCAGCACTATAACACCGGGACGTGCCCAAGAGACCCAGTACTTC. It translates to CASTITPGRAQETQYF.

The genes are TRBV4-1 and TRBJ1-6; D possibly corresponds to TRBD1 (6 bases). CDR3 length equals 16 residues. The V gene's germline CDR1 is MGHRA and CDR2 YSYEKL. Trimming pared 1 base from V and 11 bases from J, leaving 18 bases between. The CDR3 reads CASSQVSRGSDTPLHF. CDR3 coding DNA: TGCGCCAGCAGCCAAGTTTCCAGGGGAAGTGATACACCCCTCCACTTT.

The chain employs TRBV5-4 and TRBJ2-2; no clear D. Germline lookup yields CDR1 SGHNT and CDR2 YYREEE (reference sequence). The length of the CDR3 is 16 residues. The germline V and J ends were trimmed by 0 bases and 7 bases, with 16 bases remaining between them. The CDR3 spells CASSLGLRQDGGELFF. CDR3 nucleotide sequence: TGTGCCAGCAGCTTGGGTTTGCGGCAGGATGGCGGGGAGCTGTTTTTT.

V and J are TRBV14 and TRBJ2-5, with D unclear. The germline V and J ends were trimmed by 1 base and 7 bases, with 10 bases remaining between them. The CDR3 runs to 13 residues. CDR1 is SGHDN and CDR2 is FVKESK in the germline V gene. The CDR3 reads CASSQVELGTQYF. The CDR3 DNA is TGTGCCAGCAGCCAAGTGGAGTTGGGGACCCAGTACTTC.

V is TRBV7-2 and J is TRBJ2-3; 7 bases fit TRBD2. The germline CDR1 and CDR2 sequences are SGHTA and FQGNSA. The V segment lost 0 bases and the J segment 0 bases; nucleotides outside the gene matches: 6. The CDR3 has 17 residues. CDR3 sequence reads: CASSLALTSRSTDTQYF. CDR3 bases: TGTGCCAGCAGCTTAGCCTTGACTAGCAGAAGCACAGATACGCAGTATTTT.

This clone has just a few counts. The chain couples TRBV5-1 to TRBJ2-1; D remains unclear. Germline V lookup: CDR1 SGHRS, CDR2 YFSETQ. The germline V and J ends were trimmed by 0 bases and 6 bases, with 7 bases remaining between them. This CDR3 comprises 13 residues. The CDR3: CASSLVVGNEQFF. The CDR3 DNA reads TGCGCCAGCAGCTTGGTTGTGGGCAATGAGCAGTTCTTC.

V usage is TRBV30 and J usage is TRBJ2-1, with TRBD2 matching 8 bases. This CDR3 is 15 amino acids long. Germline-derived CDR1 and CDR2 are GTSNPN and SVGIG (reference sequence). With V trimmed by 7 bases and J by 8 bases, 16 bases remained unmatched. The CDR3: CASVPAGVGYDEQFF. The DNA for the CDR3 is TGTGCCTCCGTCCCAGCGGGAGTGGGTTACGATGAGCAGTTCTTC.

This rearrangement joins TRBV18 to TRBJ2-1, with TRBD2 matching over 10 bases. The CDR3 sequence is 17 residues long. Looked up from germline, CDR1 is KGHSH and CDR2 is LQKENI. V shed 1 base and J 8 bases; nucleotides not matched to a gene: 11. The CDR3 DNA reads TGTGCCAGCTCACCACTCCTGTTAGCGGGAGGTAAGGATGAGCAGTTCTTC. This codes for CASSPLLLAGGKDEQFF.

The chain recombines TRBV19 with TRBJ2-7; D perhaps matches TRBD1 (5 bases). The CDR3 sequence is 12 residues long. V was trimmed by 5 bases and J by 6 bases, leaving 11 bases between them. Germline lookup yields CDR1 LNHDA and CDR2 SQIVND (reference sequence). The CDR3 nucleotides read TGTGCCAGTAGTGACTTAAGGGGCGAGCAGTACTTC. This translates into CASSDLRGEQYF.

This clone was seen a few times. This sequence joins TRBV9 and TRBJ2-1; D is possibly TRBD1 (6 bases). Germline CDR1 is SGDLS and CDR2 is YYNGEE. CDR3 size: 14 residues. V was cut by 4 bases and J by 6 bases, with 14 bases left in between. CDR3 protein: CASSPPGHLNEQFF. The CDR3 DNA sequence: TGTGCCAGCAGCCCTCCGGGACACCTCAATGAGCAGTTCTTC.

The chain uses TRBV5-4 and TRBJ2-7; D not resolved. The germline CDR1 and CDR2 sequences are SGHNT and YYREEE (reference sequence). V was cut by 4 bases and J by 0 bases, with 5 bases left in between. The CDR3 is 12 residues long. Written as DNA, the CDR3 is TGTGCCAGCAGCGCGAGCTCCTACGAGCAGTACTTC. It encodes CASSASSYEQYF.

This chain links TRBV6-2 or TRBV6-3 with TRBJ2-5; TRBD1 agrees at 7 bases. The J segment lost 3 bases and the V segment lost 5 bases, leaving 18 bases of the junction unmatched. The germline V gene encodes CDR1 MNHEY and CDR2 SVGEGT. The CDR3 is 18 residues long. For the CDR3, the DNA is TGTGCCAGCAGTCTAAACAGCTATCCCGGGACAGTAAAAGAGACCCAGTACTTC. Encoded protein: CASSLNSYPGTVKETQYF.

This chain connects TRBV18 to TRBJ1-6; possibly TRBD1 for D (6 bases). Trimming cost V 5 bases and J 8 bases, with 10 bases left between them. The CDR3 covers 13 residues. Germline lookup yields CDR1 KGHSH and CDR2 LQKENI. This CDR3 reads CASSTNRDSPLHF. Here the CDR3 DNA reads TGTGCCAGCTCAACTAACAGGGATTCACCCCTCCACTTT.

This clone was seen just once. The chain has TRBV6-5 and TRBJ2-7; TRBD1 might be the D (5 bases). In germline, CDR1 is MNHEY, CDR2 SVGAGI. The CDR3 runs 14 residues. The germline V and J ends were trimmed by 8 bases and 5 bases, with 19 bases remaining between them. The CDR3 nucleotides read TGTGCCAGCGGGGCCACGTACCGATCGCACGAGCAGTACTTC. Protein: CASGATYRSHEQYF.

The chain couples TRBV12-3 or TRBV12-4 to TRBJ1-2; TRBD1 agrees at 9 bases. The CDR3 is made up of 12 amino acids. V shed 6 bases, J shed 10 bases, and the junction held 6 bases outside the gene matches. The CDR3 is CASSVRDRDYTF. CDR3 DNA: TGTGCCAGCAGCGTCCGGGACAGGGACTACACCTTC.

DNA of the CDR3: TGTGCCACCAGCAGAGATGAAACCGGGGAGCTGTTTTTT. Residues: CATSRDETGELFF. The chain employs TRBV15 and TRBJ2-2; D unclear. Germline loops: CDR1 LNHNV, CDR2 YYDKDF (reference sequence). Trimming took off 0 bases at V and 5 bases at J, with 4 bases between the two ends. There are 13 residues in the CDR3.

The V gene is TRBV5-4, the J gene TRBJ2-7; D gene ambiguous. V lost 3 bases to trimming and J lost 5 bases, with 9 bases between them. This CDR3 spans 12 amino acids. Germline CDR1 is SGHNT and CDR2 is YYREEE (reference sequence). The CDR3 protein is CASSSPPHEQYF. CDR3 DNA sequence: TGTGCCAGCAGCTCTCCCCCTCACGAGCAGTACTTC.

V gene TRBV20-1 combines with J gene TRBJ2-1; no clear D gene. V lost 3 bases and J 4 bases, leaving 13 bases between the germline ends. CDR3 length: 14 amino acids. Germline V gene data show CDR1 as DFQATT and CDR2 as SNEGSKA (reference sequence). CDR3 region: CSASGDWLYNEQFF. The CDR3 DNA reads as TGCAGTGCTAGTGGGGATTGGCTTTACAATGAGCAGTTCTTC.

J is TRBJ1-1 and V is TRBV29-1, with 8 bases matching TRBD1. This CDR3 is built from 16 residues. V shed 6 bases and J 0 bases; nucleotides not matched to a gene: 12. Per the germline V gene, CDR1 is SQVTM and CDR2 is ANQGSEA. CDR3 protein: CSVDTIGTGLNTEAFF. The CDR3 bases are TGCAGCGTCGATACGATTGGGACAGGATTGAACACTGAAGCTTTCTTT. The entire variable domain, with the rest obtained from reference TRBV29-1 and TRBJ1-1, is as follows: SAVISQKPSRDICQRGTSLTIQCQVDSQVTMMFWYRQQPGQSLTLIATANQGSEATYESGFVIDKFPISRPNLTFSTLTVSNMSPEDSSIYLCSVDTIGTGLNTEAFFGQGTRLTVV.

V and J are TRBV3-1 (or the pseudogene TRBV3-2) and TRBJ2-1, with D unclear. Trimming pared 1 base from V and 3 bases from J, leaving 7 bases between. The CDR3 covers 14 residues. The germline V gene has CDR1 LGHDT and CDR2 YNNKEL (reference sequence). For the CDR3, the DNA is TGTGCCAGCAGCCAAGGTGGGTTCTACAATGAGCAGTTCTTC. As protein: CASSQGGFYNEQFF.

This clone was detected only a few times. V gene TRBV5-1 combines with J gene TRBJ1-1; D ambiguous. The V gene's germline CDR1 is SGHRS and CDR2 YFSETQ. V was cut by 4 bases and J by 1 base, with 11 bases left in between. This CDR3 is 14 amino acids long. The CDR3, as DNA: TGCGCCAGCAGCCCCGGGTCAGCGAACACTGAAGCTTTCTTT. This encodes CASSPGSANTEAFF. Based on the CDR3 plus reference TRBV5-1 and TRBJ1-1, the full variable domain is KAGVTQTPRYLIKTRGQQVTLSCSPISGHRSVSWYQQTPGQGLQFLFEYFSETQRNKGNFPGRFSGRQFSNSRSEMNVSTLELGDSALYLCASSPGSANTEAFFGQGTRLTVV.

The chain joins TRBV11-2 to TRBJ2-3, with unresolved D. The V gene's germline CDR1 is SGHAT and CDR2 FQNNGV. The CDR3 has 12 amino acids. Trimming cost V 7 bases and J 5 bases, with 10 bases left between them. Here the CDR3 reads CASTATQDTQYF. CDR3 nucleotides: TGTGCCAGCACAGCCACCCAAGATACGCAGTATTTT.

This chain connects TRBV28 to TRBJ2-7; D remains ambiguous. Deletions cut 7 bases from V and 5 bases from J, with 12 bases between. CDR3 length: 12 amino acids. CDR1 MDHEN and CDR2 SYDVKM come from the germline V gene. This CDR3 reads CASTDGRHEQYF. Written as DNA, the CDR3 is TGTGCCAGCACCGACGGGCGGCACGAGCAGTACTTC. Full variable domain (outside the CDR3, taken from reference TRBV28 and TRBJ2-7): DVKVTQSSRYLVKRTGEKVFLECVQDMDHENMFWYRQDPGLGLRLIYFSYDVKMKEKGDIPEGYSVSREKKERFSLILESASTNQTSMYLCASTDGRHEQYFGPGTRLTVT.

This chain connects TRBV4-1 to TRBJ2-1; 9 bases are a match to TRBD1. After removal of 1 base from V and 6 bases from J, the junction contained 13 bases not matched to a gene. This CDR3 is 18 amino acids long. CDR1 and CDR2 from the germline V gene are MGHRA and YSYEKL. The CDR3 DNA follows: TGCGCCAGCAGCCAAGCTGAGTCCGGGACAGGGATATTCAATGAGCAGTTCTTC. Translation gives CASSQAESGTGIFNEQFF.

The V and J genes are TRBV5-1 and TRBJ2-1, with TRBD2 identical over 12 bases. Unmatched junction bases numbered 7, after V lost 3 bases and J lost 3 bases. The CDR3 length is 17 residues. Germline CDR1 and CDR2: SGHRS and YFSETQ. The CDR3 protein is CASSWELAGGRYNEQFF. DNA for the CDR3: TGCGCCAGCAGCTGGGAACTAGCGGGAGGACGCTACAATGAGCAGTTCTTC.

The chain is built from TRBV7-2 and TRBJ2-5; D may be TRBD2 (6 bases). Germline CDR1 and CDR2: SGHTA and FQGNSA. There are 13 residues in the CDR3. The V end lost 3 bases, the J end lost 5 bases, and 10 bases lay between the germline ends. CDR3 bases: TGTGCCAGCAGCTTCCAGGGACTGGAGACCCAGTACTTC. This translates into CASSFQGLETQYF.

This clone was recorded once. V gene TRBV28 combines with J gene TRBJ2-7; D is perhaps TRBD1 (6 bases). Trimming shortened V by 6 bases and J by 3 bases, and 21 bases separated the two germline ends. Germline-derived CDR1 and CDR2 are MDHEN and SYDVKM. CDR3 length: 16 residues. CDR3 nucleotide sequence: TGTGCCAGCAGCCCTAATACCGGGACATTTAACTACGAGCAGTACTTC. As protein: CASSPNTGTFNYEQYF.